The 30 T cell receptor beta chains in this list originate from one sample, sequenced in a study of T-cell reconstitution after alpha-beta-depleted transplantation in children. A TCRbeta library incorporating unique molecular identifiers was prepared. From the PCR reads, TCRdb called clonotypes with MiXCR, one entry per CDR3 protein. Among about 980,000 distinct CDR3 sequences listed, about 30% were seen once. Material: PBMCs, mostly from graft donor cells, obtained 360 days after TCRalphabeta/CD19-depleted stem cell transplant. Receptor source: a boy less than two years old who had a stem cell transplant for SCID, so the T cells may come from the graft donor.

This clonotype was seen a few times. V gene TRBV12-3 or TRBV12-4 combines with J gene TRBJ2-5, with D possibly TRBD1 on 5 matching bases. The CDR3 loop spans 15 amino acids. Trimming pared 5 bases from V and 1 base from J, leaving 14 bases between. The chain's CDR3 is CASSPQRGFQETQYF. The CDR3 DNA follows: TGTGCCAGCAGTCCCCAAAGGGGATTCCAAGAGACCCAGTACTTC.

This sequence joins TRBV19 and TRBJ1-5, with D unclear. The CDR3 loop spans 13 amino acids. The V gene's germline CDR1 is LNHDA and CDR2 SQIVND (reference sequence). Deletions cut 4 bases from V and 3 bases from J, with 7 bases between. CDR3 coding DNA: TGTGCCAGTAGTACACGTTTCAATCAGCCCCAGCATTTT. Residues: CASSTRFNQPQHF.

The genes are TRBV20-1 and TRBJ1-1; D not resolved. V lost 0 bases and J lost 6, with 8 bases in between. This CDR3 comprises 12 residues. From germline, CDR1 is DFQATT and CDR2 SNEGSKA (reference sequence). The CDR3 reads CSAREGFAEAFF. DNA for the CDR3: TGCAGTGCTAGAGAAGGATTCGCTGAAGCTTTCTTT.

This clonotype has just a few counts. The chain employs TRBV12-3 or TRBV12-4 and TRBJ1-1; D unclear. Trimming took 2 bases from V and 0 from J, leaving 10 bases between them. This CDR3 spans 15 amino acids. In nucleotides, the CDR3 is TGTGCCAGCAGTTTAACCCCGGCTATGAACACTGAAGCTTTCTTT. Translated: CASSLTPAMNTEAFF.

This clonotype was picked up a small number of times. The V and J genes are TRBV5-1 and TRBJ1-1; 7 bases map to TRBD1. Germline CDR1 is SGHRS and CDR2 is YFSETQ. V dropped 4 bases and J dropped 5; count of bases not matched to a gene: 11. The CDR3 is made up of 15 amino acids. DNA for the CDR3: TGCGCCAGCAGCACCGAGGGGGCCAAGGGAACTGAAGCTTTCTTT. As protein: CASSTEGAKGTEAFF.

The gene calls are TRBV27 and TRBJ2-2; 7 nucleotides line up with TRBD2. This CDR3 is 13 amino acids long. Germline CDR1 MNHEY, CDR2 SMNVEV (reference sequence). J was trimmed by 6 bases and V by 5 bases; bases with no gene match: 3. The CDR3 loop is CASSVLASGELFF. The CDR3, as DNA: TGTGCCAGCAGTGTACTAGCGTCCGGGGAGCTGTTTTTT.

The J gene is TRBJ2-1, the V gene TRBV7-3, with 10 bases matching TRBD2. Germline values: CDR1 SGHTA, CDR2 FQGTGA. The trim removed 0 bases at V and 5 bases at J, leaving 7 bases unmatched. The CDR3 sequence is 17 residues long. The CDR3 loop is CASSLTVLAGTNNEQFF. In nucleotides, the CDR3 is TGTGCCAGCAGCTTAACGGTACTAGCGGGGACCAACAATGAGCAGTTCTTC. Combining the CDR3 with reference TRBV7-3 and TRBJ2-1 gives the whole variable domain GAGVSQTPSNKVTEKGKYVELRCDPISGHTALYWYRQSLGQGPEFLIYFQGTGAADDSGLPNDRFFAVRPEGSVSTLKIQRTERGDSAVYLCASSLTVLAGTNNEQFFGPGTRLTVL.

In this sample, this clonotype turned up a few times. V usage is TRBV5-1 and J usage is TRBJ1-3, with D possibly matching TRBD1 (5 bases). This CDR3 contains 16 residues. The V gene's germline CDR1 is SGHRS and CDR2 YFSETQ. Trimming removed 1 base at V and 1 base at J, with 12 bases between. This chain's CDR3 is CASSLSSGGSGNTIYF. In DNA, the CDR3 is TGCGCCAGCAGCTTGAGTAGTGGGGGATCTGGAAACACCATATATTTT.

This clonotype showed up just a few times. The gene calls are TRBV29-1 and TRBJ2-1, with D maybe TRBD2 (6 bases). V was clipped by 7 bases and J by 0 bases, with 19 bases between them. Germline assignment: CDR1 SQVTM and CDR2 ANQGSEA. The CDR3 runs 16 residues. In nucleotides, the CDR3 is TGCAGCGGTGAGGAGGGGCGGGGTAGCTCCTACAATGAGCAGTTCTTC. Protein sequence: CSGEEGRGSSYNEQFF.

DNA of the CDR3: TGTGCCAGCAGCCGCCGGGAGGGACGGGGGAATGAAAAACTGTTTTTT. Protein: CASSRREGRGNEKLFF. The chain employs TRBV27 and TRBJ1-4, with D tentatively TRBD1 (5 bases). Germline V lookup: CDR1 MNHEY, CDR2 SMNVEV (reference sequence). The length of the CDR3 is 16 residues. V dropped 6 bases and J dropped 5 bases, with 19 bases sitting between them.

The table lists this clonotype with a count of one. The J gene is TRBJ2-2, the V gene TRBV7-2; D is unresolved. CDR1 is SGHTA and CDR2 is FQGNSA in the germline V gene. The V gene lost 2 bases and the J gene lost 5 bases, with 15 bases spanning the gap. This CDR3 comprises 16 residues. CDR3 in amino acids: CASSLLGRPGTGELFF. CDR3 sequence (DNA): TGTGCCAGCAGCTTACTAGGGCGCCCCGGGACCGGGGAGCTGTTTTTT. Combining the CDR3 with reference TRBV7-2 and TRBJ2-2 gives the whole variable domain GAGVSQSPSNKVTEKGKDVELRCDPISGHTALYWYRQSLGQGLEFLIYFQGNSAPDKSGLPSDRFSAERTGGSVSTLTIQRTQQEDSAVYLCASSLLGRPGTGELFFGEGSRLTVL.

The rearrangement links TRBV12-3 or TRBV12-4 to TRBJ2-3, with 9 bases aligning to TRBD2. There are 16 residues in the CDR3. The V and J ends lost 3 bases and 2 bases, in that order; junction bases with no gene match: 6. The CDR3 sequence is CASSLGIAGATDTQYF. The DNA of the CDR3 is TGTGCCAGCAGTTTGGGAATAGCGGGGGCCACAGATACGCAGTATTTT.

The chain is built from TRBV7-6 and TRBJ1-4; 10 bases match TRBD1. The CDR3 runs 15 residues. Germline V lookup: CDR1 SGHVS, CDR2 FNYEAQ. J lost 11 bases, V lost 4 bases, and 10 bases had no gene match. CDR3 in DNA: TGTGCCAGCAGCTCCTCCGGGACAGGGGCGAGGAAACTGTTTTTT. It yields the protein CASSSSGTGARKLFF.

This chain joins TRBV5-6 and TRBJ2-7, with no clear D. The CDR3 has 15 amino acids. Trimming cost V 1 base and J 0 bases, with 11 bases left between them. Germline CDR1 reads SGHDT; CDR2 reads YYEEEE. CDR3 loop: CASSLRPTSSYEQYF. CDR3 sequence (DNA): TGTGCCAGCAGCTTGCGACCGACGAGCTCCTACGAGCAGTACTTC.

This clonotype was observed a single time. V usage is TRBV6-5 and J usage is TRBJ1-6; tentatively, D is TRBD1 (5 bases). The CDR3 sequence is 18 residues long. CDR1 MNHEY and CDR2 SVGAGI come from the germline V gene. Trimming took off 0 bases at V and 8 bases at J, with 20 bases between the two ends. In nucleotides, the CDR3 is TGTGCCAGCAGTTACTCGCCTGTAAGCCTCCCGGGGGATTCACCCCTCCACTTT. This translates into CASSYSPVSLPGDSPLHF.

This clonotype has a count of ten or more. The V call is TRBV24-1, the J call TRBJ2-3; tentatively, D is TRBD1 (6 bases). This CDR3 has 11 amino acids. Germline loops: CDR1 KGHDR, CDR2 SFDVKD. The V end lost 6 bases, the J end lost 8 bases, and 8 bases lay between the germline ends. The CDR3 DNA is TGTGCCACCAGTCTGGGGGCTACGCAGTATTTT. Its translation: CATSLGATQYF.

The chain recombines TRBV5-1 with TRBJ2-1, with TRBD2 identical over 9 bases. Germline V gene lookup returns CDR1 SGHRS and CDR2 YFSETQ. The CDR3 loop spans 16 amino acids. V shed 4 bases and J 4 bases; nucleotides not matched to a gene: 9. CDR3 residues: CASSRRSGGYYNEQFF. The CDR3 bases are TGCGCCAGCAGCCGACGGAGCGGGGGGTATTACAATGAGCAGTTCTTC.

This chain joins TRBV6-1 and TRBJ2-2; perhaps TRBD1 as D (6 bases). The CDR3 covers 16 residues. The V gene lost 5 bases and the J gene lost 0 bases, with 13 bases spanning the gap. Germline V CDR1 and CDR2: MNHNS, SASEGT. This CDR3 reads CASSKWTEANTGELFF. CDR3 DNA: TGTGCCAGCAGTAAGTGGACAGAAGCGAACACCGGGGAGCTGTTTTTT.

In nucleotides, the CDR3 is TGTGCCTGGAGAGGTGGCAGGGCGAACACTGAAGCTTTCTTT. This translates into CAWRGGRANTEAFF. The chain recombines TRBV30 with TRBJ1-1; tentative D call: TRBD1 (5 bases). The germline V gene encodes CDR1 GTSNPN and CDR2 SVGIG (reference sequence). V was cut by 3 bases and J by 1 base, with 12 bases left in between. The CDR3 contains 14 residues.

With regard to this clonotype: One junction end does not reproduce the germline sequence, and a read error may be involved. The chain couples TRBV5-1 to TRBJ1-2; maybe TRBD1 (5 bases). There are 15 residues in the CDR3. The V gene's germline CDR1 is SGHRS and CDR2 YFSETQ. The CDR3: CASSLGGEWNHGYTF. CDR3 sequence (DNA): TGCGCCAGCAGTTTGGGAGGGGAGTGGAACCATGGCTACACCTTC.

The chain uses TRBV11-2 and TRBJ2-7; D call uncertain. The V and J ends lost 1 base and 4 bases respectively, with 11 bases between them. The CDR3 runs to 14 residues. Per the germline V gene, CDR1 is SGHAT and CDR2 is FQNNGV. This CDR3 reads CASSLVAFSYEQYF. The CDR3 bases are TGTGCCAGCAGCTTAGTCGCTTTCTCTTACGAGCAGTACTTC.

This clonotype showed up many times. The V and J genes are TRBV20-1 and TRBJ2-5; D remains ambiguous. This CDR3 spans 11 amino acids. CDR1 and CDR2 (germline): DFQATT, SNEGSKA (reference sequence). With 1 base removed from V and 1 base from J, the gap between germline ends came to 1 base. CDR3 nucleotides: TGCAGTGCTAGAGTCCAAGAGACCCAGTACTTC. Protein sequence: CSARVQETQYF.

The CDR3 DNA reads TGTGCCAGCAGCTTACTTATCAGGACAGTCATCTACGAGCAGTACTTC. This sequence encodes CASSLLIRTVIYEQYF. The rearrangement links TRBV7-8 to TRBJ2-7; possible D gene TRBD1, 6 bases. The CDR3 extends over 16 amino acids. V shed 2 bases and J shed 3 bases, with 17 bases lying between them. Germline CDR1 SGHVS, CDR2 FQNEAQ.

This clonotype was picked up one time. The CDR3 region is CSVEGNRADEQFF. CDR3 nucleotide sequence: TGCAGCGTTGAAGGGAACAGGGCGGATGAGCAGTTCTTC. The J gene is TRBJ2-1, the V gene TRBV29-1; the D gene is possibly TRBD1 (6 bases). Germline CDR1 reads SQVTM; CDR2 reads ANQGSEA. This CDR3 is built from 13 residues. The V end lost 1 base, the J end lost 8 bases, and 12 bases lay between the germline ends.

This chain uses TRBV12-3 or TRBV12-4 with TRBJ2-3; D is uncertain. V was cut by 7 bases and J by 3 bases, with 14 bases left in between. CDR3 length equals 14 residues. The CDR3 DNA reads TGTGCCAGCAAACCCGTGTGGCTAACAGATACGCAGTATTTT. Translation gives CASKPVWLTDTQYF.

The CDR3 sequence: CASGRPRSSSYEQYF. DNA for the CDR3: TGTGCCAGCGGGCGACCCCGTTCAAGCTCCTACGAGCAGTACTTC. V usage is TRBV6-1 and J usage is TRBJ2-7; D call uncertain. CDR1 is MNHNS, CDR2 SASEGT, per germline. The V and J ends lost 8 bases and 0 bases respectively, with 17 bases between them. The CDR3 is 15 amino acids.

The chain uses TRBV20-1 and TRBJ2-3; 7 bases map to TRBD1. From germline, CDR1 is DFQATT and CDR2 SNEGSKA (reference sequence). With 1 base clipped from V and 6 bases from J, the junction kept 16 bases outside the gene matches. The CDR3 runs 17 residues. The CDR3 DNA reads TGCAGTGCTAGAGGGCACCACCGACAGGGAGCCACGGATACGCAGTATTTT. Translated, it gives CSARGHHRQGATDTQYF.

The rearrangement uses TRBV10-3 and TRBJ2-1; D remains unclear. V dropped 3 bases and J dropped 7 bases, with 16 bases sitting between them. Germline CDR1 and CDR2: ENHRY and SYGVKD. This CDR3 has 15 residues. The CDR3 DNA follows: TGTGCCATCAGTGATCAGATTAATGTGGCGAATGAGCAGTTCTTC. This encodes CAISDQINVANEQFF.

V gene TRBV7-9 combines with J gene TRBJ2-7; TRBD2 is a possible D gene (6 bases). From germline, CDR1 is SEHNR and CDR2 FQNEAQ (reference sequence). This CDR3 spans 16 amino acids. Between the trimmed V and J ends, which lost 5 bases and 0 bases, there was a span of 17 bases. The CDR3 here is CASSAAGLPDSYEQYF. The CDR3 DNA follows: TGTGCCAGCAGCGCAGCCGGACTACCCGACTCCTACGAGCAGTACTTC.

This clonotype was counted a few times. The chain uses TRBV24-1 and TRBJ2-1, with 11 bases aligning to TRBD2. The V segment lost 5 bases and the J segment 4 bases; nucleotides outside the gene matches: 9. The CDR3 runs to 17 residues. Germline loops: CDR1 KGHDR, CDR2 SFDVKD. The CDR3 nucleotides are TGTGCCACCAGTGCGGACCCGGGACTAGCGGATTACAATGAGCAGTTCTTC. Residues: CATSADPGLADYNEQFF.